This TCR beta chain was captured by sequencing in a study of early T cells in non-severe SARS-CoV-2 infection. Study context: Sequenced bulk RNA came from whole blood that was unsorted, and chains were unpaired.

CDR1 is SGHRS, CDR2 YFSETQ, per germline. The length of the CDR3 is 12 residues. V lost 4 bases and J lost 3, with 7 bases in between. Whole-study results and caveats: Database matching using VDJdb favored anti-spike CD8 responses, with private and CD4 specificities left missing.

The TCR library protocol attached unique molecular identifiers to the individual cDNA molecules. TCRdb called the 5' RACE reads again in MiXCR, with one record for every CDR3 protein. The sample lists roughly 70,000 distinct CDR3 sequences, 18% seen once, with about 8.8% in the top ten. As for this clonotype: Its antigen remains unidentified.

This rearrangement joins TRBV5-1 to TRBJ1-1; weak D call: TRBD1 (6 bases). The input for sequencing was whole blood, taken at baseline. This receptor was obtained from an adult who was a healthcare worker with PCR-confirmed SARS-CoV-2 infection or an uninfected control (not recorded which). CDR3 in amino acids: CASSTGYTEAFF. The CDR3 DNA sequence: TGCGCCAGCAGCACAGGGTACACTGAAGCTTTCTTT. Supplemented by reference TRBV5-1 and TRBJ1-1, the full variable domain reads KAGVTQTPRYLIKTRGQQVTLSCSPISGHRSVSWYQQTPGQGLQFLFEYFSETQRNKGNFPGRFSGRQFSNSRSEMNVSTLELGDSALYLCASSTGYTEAFFGQGTRLTVV.